This T cell receptor (beta chain) was recorded in a study of cytomegalovirus exposure and HLA in healthy donors. Broader study findings: Among the CMV-associated chains, a few were confirmed in vitro as specific for CMV antigens.

CDR3 length: 21 amino acids. There are a few counts of this clone. The antigen remains unidentified. The PCR ran on 60 Vbeta and 13 Jbeta primers. Produced via immunoSEQ multiplex PCR; TCRdb's table is partial and in-frame only. The table shows over 120,000 clones, with 70% occurring only once. At sampling all donors were nominally healthy, likely with unrecorded immune exposures. Sequences were obtained from PBMCs. The source of this sequence is an older woman in good health and CMV-seropositive. The genes are TRBV1 and TRBJ2-1; the tabulated D call, TRBD2, remains unverified against the DNA. TRBV1 is listed as a pseudogene. CDR3 amino acids: CTSSENYGTSGSRSSYNEQFF. CDR3 coding DNA: TGCACCAGCAGCGAAAATTACGGGACTAGCGGGAGCAGAAGCTCCTACAATGAGCAGTTCTTC.